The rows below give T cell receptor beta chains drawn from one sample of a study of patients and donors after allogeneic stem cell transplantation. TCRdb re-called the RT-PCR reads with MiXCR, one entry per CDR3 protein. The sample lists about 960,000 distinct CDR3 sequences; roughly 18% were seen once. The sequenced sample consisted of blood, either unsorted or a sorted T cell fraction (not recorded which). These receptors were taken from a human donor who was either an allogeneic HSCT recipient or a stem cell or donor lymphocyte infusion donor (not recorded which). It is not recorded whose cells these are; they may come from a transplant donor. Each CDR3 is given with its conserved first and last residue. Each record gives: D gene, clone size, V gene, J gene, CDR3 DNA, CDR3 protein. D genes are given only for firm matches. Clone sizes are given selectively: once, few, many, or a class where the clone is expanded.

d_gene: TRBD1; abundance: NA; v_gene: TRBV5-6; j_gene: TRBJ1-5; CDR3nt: TGTGCCAGCAGCTACCGGACAGGAATTAGCAATCAGCCCCAGCATTTT; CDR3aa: CASSYRTGISNQPQHF
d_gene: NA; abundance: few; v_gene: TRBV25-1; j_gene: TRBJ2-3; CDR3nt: TGTGCCAGCAGTGAATGGGGGGCTGGGACAGATACGCAGTATTTT; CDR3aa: CASSEWGAGTDTQYF
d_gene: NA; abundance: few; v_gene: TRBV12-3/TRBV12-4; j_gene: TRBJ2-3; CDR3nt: TGTGCCAGCAGTTTAGGATCTACTAATACGCAGTATTTT; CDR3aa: CASSLGSTNTQYF
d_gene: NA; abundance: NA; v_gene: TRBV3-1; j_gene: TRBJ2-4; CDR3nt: TGTGCCAGCAGCCAAGATCCTAGCCCATTAAACATTCAGTACTTC; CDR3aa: CASSQDPSPLNIQYF
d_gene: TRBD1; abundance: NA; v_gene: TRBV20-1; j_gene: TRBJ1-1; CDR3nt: TGCAGTGCTGAGACAGGGGCTGAAGCTTTCTTT; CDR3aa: CSAETGAEAFF
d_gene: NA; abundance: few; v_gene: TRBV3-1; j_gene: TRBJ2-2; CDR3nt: TGTGCCAGCAGCCAATACCCCGGGGGCTCTAGCACCGGGGAGCTGTTTTTT; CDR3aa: CASSQYPGGSSTGELFF
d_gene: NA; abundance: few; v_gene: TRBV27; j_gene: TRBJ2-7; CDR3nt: TGTGCCAGCAGTTTAGGGGAGAGGTACGAGCAGTACTTC; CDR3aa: CASSLGERYEQYF
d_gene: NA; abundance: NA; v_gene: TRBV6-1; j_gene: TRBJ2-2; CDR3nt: TGTGCCAGCAGTGGGTGGGGCCAGAAGGGAGACTCCGGGGAGCTGTTTTTT; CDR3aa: CASSGWGQKGDSGELFF
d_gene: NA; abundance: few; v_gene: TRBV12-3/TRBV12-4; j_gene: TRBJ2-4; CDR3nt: TGTGCCAGCAGTCGCCCTCAGGCACTAGCCAAAAACATTCAGTACTTC; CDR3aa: CASSRPQALAKNIQYF
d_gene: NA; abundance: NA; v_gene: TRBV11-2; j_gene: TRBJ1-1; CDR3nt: TGTGCCAGCAGCACCCGCACTGAAGCTTTCTTT; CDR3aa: CASSTRTEAFF
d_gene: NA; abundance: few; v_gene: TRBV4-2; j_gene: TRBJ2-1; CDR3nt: TGTGCCAGCAGCCAAGATCGGGTGCTTGAGCAGTTCTTC; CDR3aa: CASSQDRVLEQFF
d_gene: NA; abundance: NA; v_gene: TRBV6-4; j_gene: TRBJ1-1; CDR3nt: TGTGCCAGCAGCGTTGATGGGGGGCGAACTGAAGCTTTCTTT; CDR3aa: CASSVDGGRTEAFF
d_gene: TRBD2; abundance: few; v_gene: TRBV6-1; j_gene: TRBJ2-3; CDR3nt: TGTGCCAGCAGTAACATAGCGGGAGAGGCAGATACGCAGTATTTT; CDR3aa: CASSNIAGEADTQYF
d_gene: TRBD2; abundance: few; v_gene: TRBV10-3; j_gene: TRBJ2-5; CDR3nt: TGTGCCATCAGGGTGGGACTAGCGCCTCGGGAGACCCAGTACTTC; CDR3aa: CAIRVGLAPRETQYF
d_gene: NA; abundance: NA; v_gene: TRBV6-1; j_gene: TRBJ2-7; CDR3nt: TGTGCCAGCAGTGAAGCTGAGAGGGGGAGGTACGAGCAGTACTTC; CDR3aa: CASSEAERGRYEQYF
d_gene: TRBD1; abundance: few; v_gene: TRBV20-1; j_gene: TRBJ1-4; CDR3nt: TGCAGTGCTAACAGGGGGGATGAAAAACTGTTTTTT; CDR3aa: CSANRGDEKLFF
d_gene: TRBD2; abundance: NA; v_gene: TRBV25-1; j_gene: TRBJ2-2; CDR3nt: TGTGCCAGCAGTGAATATCATTTGGGGGGGACCGGGGAGCTGTTTTTT; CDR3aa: CASSEYHLGGTGELFF
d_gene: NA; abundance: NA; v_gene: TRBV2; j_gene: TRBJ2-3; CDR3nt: TGTGCCAGCATTGGGGATACGCAGTATTTT; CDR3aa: CASIGDTQYF
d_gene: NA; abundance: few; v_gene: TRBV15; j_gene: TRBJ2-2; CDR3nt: TGTGCCACCAGCAGAGATCCCAGGGGGAACACCGGGGAGCTGTTTTTT; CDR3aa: CATSRDPRGNTGELFF
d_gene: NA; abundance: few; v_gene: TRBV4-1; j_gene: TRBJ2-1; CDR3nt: TGCGCCAGCAGTAACCCCCTGGCCCTGGGTGAGCAGTTCTTC; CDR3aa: CASSNPLALGEQFF
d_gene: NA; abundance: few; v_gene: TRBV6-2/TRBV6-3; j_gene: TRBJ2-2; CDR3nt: TGTGCCAGCAGTGACAGGGACTACGGGGAGCTGTTTTTT; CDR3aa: CASSDRDYGELFF
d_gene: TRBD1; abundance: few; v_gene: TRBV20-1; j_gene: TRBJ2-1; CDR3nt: TGCAGTGCTAGAGGTGACAGGGATAATGAGCAGTTCTTC; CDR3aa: CSARGDRDNEQFF
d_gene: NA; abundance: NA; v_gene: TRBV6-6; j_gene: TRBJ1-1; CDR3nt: TGTGCCAGCAGGTATACAGAGCGCACTGAAGCTTTCTTT; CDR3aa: CASRYTERTEAFF
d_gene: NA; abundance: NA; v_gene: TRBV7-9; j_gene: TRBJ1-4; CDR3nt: TGTGCCAGCAGCTTAGTCACCGGGAGCGAAAAACTGTTTTTT; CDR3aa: CASSLVTGSEKLFF
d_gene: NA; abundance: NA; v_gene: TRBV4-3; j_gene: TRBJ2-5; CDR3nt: TGCGCCAGCAGCCAAGATTGGGGGGCGCGTCAAGAGACCCAGTACTTC; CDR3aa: CASSQDWGARQETQYF
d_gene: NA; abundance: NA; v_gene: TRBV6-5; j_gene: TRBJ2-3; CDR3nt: TGTGCCAGCAGCACCCCCTTGGGTACGCAGTATTTT; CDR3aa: CASSTPLGTQYF
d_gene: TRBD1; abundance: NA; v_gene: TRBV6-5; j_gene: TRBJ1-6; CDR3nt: TGTGCCAGCAGTTCCCAGCCGGGACAGGGATATAATTCACCCCTCCACTTT; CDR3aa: CASSSQPGQGYNSPLHF
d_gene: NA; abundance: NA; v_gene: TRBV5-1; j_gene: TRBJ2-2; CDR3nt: TGCGCCAGCAGCGCTGACAGCACCGGGGAGCTGTTTTTT; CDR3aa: CASSADSTGELFF
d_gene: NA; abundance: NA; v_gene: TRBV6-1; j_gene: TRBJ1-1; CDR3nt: TGTGCCAGCAGTGAAAGGTTGATGAACACTGAAGCTTTCTTT; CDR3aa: CASSERLMNTEAFF
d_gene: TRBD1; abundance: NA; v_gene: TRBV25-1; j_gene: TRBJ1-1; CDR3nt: TGTGCCAGCAGTGAGTTAGGGACAGTCAGCACTGAAGCTTTCTTT; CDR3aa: CASSELGTVSTEAFF
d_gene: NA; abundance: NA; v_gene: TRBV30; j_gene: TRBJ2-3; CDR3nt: TGTGCCTGGAGTGTCGGGAATCGAAATACGCAGTATTTT; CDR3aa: CAWSVGNRNTQYF
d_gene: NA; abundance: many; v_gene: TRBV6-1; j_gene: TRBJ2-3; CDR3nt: TGTGCCAGCAGAGTGGGGGATACGCAGTATTTT; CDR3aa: CASRVGDTQYF
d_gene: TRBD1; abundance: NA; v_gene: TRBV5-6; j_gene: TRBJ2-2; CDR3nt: TGTGCCAGCAGCCGGACAGGGCTGACCGGGGAGCTGTTTTTT; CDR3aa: CASSRTGLTGELFF
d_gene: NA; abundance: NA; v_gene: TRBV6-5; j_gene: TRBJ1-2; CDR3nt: TGTGCCAGCAGTTTCGACAGATCAAACTCCTATGGCTACACCTTC; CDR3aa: CASSFDRSNSYGYTF
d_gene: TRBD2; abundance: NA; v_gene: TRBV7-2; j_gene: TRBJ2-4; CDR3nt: TGTGCCAGCAGCTTAGTTGGGGGAGGGGAAGCCAAAAACATTCAGTACTTC; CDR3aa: CASSLVGGGEAKNIQYF
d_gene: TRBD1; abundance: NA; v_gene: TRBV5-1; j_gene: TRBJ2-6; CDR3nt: TGCGCCAGCAGCTTTAACAGGGGTTCTGGGGCCAACGTCCTGACTTTC; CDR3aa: CASSFNRGSGANVLTF
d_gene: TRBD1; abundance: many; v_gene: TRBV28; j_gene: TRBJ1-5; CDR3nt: TGTGCCAGCAGCTTCGGGACAGGCAATCAGCCCCAGCATTTT; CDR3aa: CASSFGTGNQPQHF
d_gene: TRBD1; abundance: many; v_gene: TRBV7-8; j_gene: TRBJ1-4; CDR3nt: TGTGCCAGCAGCTCTTACAGGGGAACTAATGAAAAACTGTTTTTT; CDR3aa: CASSSYRGTNEKLFF
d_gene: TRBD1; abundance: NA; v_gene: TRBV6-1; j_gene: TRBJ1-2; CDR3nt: TGTGCCACCACGGGGGGACAGGGGAAGGGCTATGGCTACACCTTC; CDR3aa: CATTGGQGKGYGYTF
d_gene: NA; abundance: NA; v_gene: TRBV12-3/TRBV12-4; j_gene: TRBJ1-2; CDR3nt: TGTGCCAGCAGTTTAGCGAACCCCAATCCGTTGTATGGCTACACCTTC; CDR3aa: CASSLANPNPLYGYTF
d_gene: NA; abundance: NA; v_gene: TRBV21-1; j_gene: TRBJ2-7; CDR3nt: TGTGCCAGCAGCAAAGGGGGATCCGAGCAGTACTTC; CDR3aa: CASSKGGSEQYF
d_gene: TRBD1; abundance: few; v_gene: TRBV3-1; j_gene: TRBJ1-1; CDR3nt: TGTGCCAGCAGCCAAGGGACAGGGTATACTGCTTTCTTT; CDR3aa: CASSQGTGYTAFF
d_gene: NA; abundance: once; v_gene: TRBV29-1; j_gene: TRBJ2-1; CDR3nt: TGCAGCGTTGAAGGTCACAATGAGCGGTTCTTC; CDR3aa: CSVEGHNERFF
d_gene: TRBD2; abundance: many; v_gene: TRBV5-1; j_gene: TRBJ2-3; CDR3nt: TGCGCCAGCAGCTTAGCGGGGGGGCTAACAGATACGCAGTATTTT; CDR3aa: CASSLAGGLTDTQYF
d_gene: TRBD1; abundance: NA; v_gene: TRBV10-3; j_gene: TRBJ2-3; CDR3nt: TGTGCCATCAGTGCCGGGACAGGAAGCACAGATACGCAGTATTTT; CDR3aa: CAISAGTGSTDTQYF
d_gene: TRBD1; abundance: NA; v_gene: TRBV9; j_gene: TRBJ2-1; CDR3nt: TGTGCCAGCAGCGTAGCCCGGTTGGACAGGGGTCGGGATGAGCAGTTCTTC; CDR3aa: CASSVARLDRGRDEQFF